The clone carrying this TCR beta chain was counted many times. Its target is unknown. Germline CDR1 SGHRS, CDR2 YFSETQ. This CDR3 comprises 14 residues. V was clipped by 3 bases and J by 8 bases, with 17 bases between them. The data were taken from a study of regulatory T cells in long-lasting Graves disease. Study details: In persistent Graves' disease, antithyroid drugs had been taken for over 5 years and TSH receptor antibodies stayed positive. Study-level findings and limits: Among persistent patients, a larger number of public clonotypes were shared (roughly 2,900) than among newly diagnosed patients (about 970). Investigators studied peripheral blood only, not thyroid tissue.

CDR3 regions were amplified by Arm-PCR using iRepertoire HTBI primers to build TCR beta libraries. One entry per CDR3 protein results from TCRdb running MiXCR on the multiplex PCR reads. The table lists about 470,000 distinct CDR3 sequences, under 25% of them singletons, with 7.8% in the top ten. The time point was: persistent/refractory GD, antithyroid drugs over 5 years with positive TRAb. PBMC-extracted RNA yielded the TCR library. Patients hailed from an endocrinology department in Xi'an, China. The source was peripheral blood mononuclear cells (PBMCs), collected when the disease was refractory, from a patient treated with antithyroid drugs. This clonotype was obtained from a female donor with Graves disease. This rearrangement joins TRBV5-1 to TRBJ1-2; D perhaps matches TRBD1 (5 bases). CDR3: CASSWDWGPGGYTF. CDR3 DNA: TGCGCCAGCAGCTGGGATTGGGGCCCAGGAGGCTACACCTTC.